These 19 T cell receptor beta chains came from one sample sequenced in a study of T cells after yellow fever vaccination. TCRdb independently ran MiXCR on the 5' RACE reads; one entry per CDR3 protein. The data show 250,000 to 400,000 distinct CDR3 sequences, around 4.5% seen once. Sequenced material: PBMCs, taken 15 days after the yellow fever booster vaccination. Receptors originate from a young man who received the YFV17D yellow fever vaccine.

This clonotype occurred many times. This chain connects TRBV4-3 to TRBJ2-1; D might be TRBD1 (5 bases). The CDR3 covers 16 residues. V shed 0 bases and J shed 2 bases, with 11 bases lying between them. Germline CDR1 and CDR2: LGHNA and YSLEER. CDR3 region: CASSQDGLGAYNEQFF. CDR3 nucleotides: TGCGCCAGCAGCCAAGATGGGTTAGGGGCCTACAATGAGCAGTTCTTC.

This clonotype has ten or more counts. The chain links TRBV7-3 to TRBJ2-3; 7 positions match TRBD1. Trimming took 2 bases from V and 0 from J; bases not matched to a gene: 8. In germline, CDR1 is SGHTA, CDR2 FQGTGA. The CDR3 has 17 amino acids. For the CDR3, the DNA is TGTGCCAGCAGCTTATGGGACAGCCGAAGAAGCACAGATACGCAGTATTTT. Translation gives CASSLWDSRRSTDTQYF.

This clonotype showed up many times. This rearrangement joins TRBV7-2 to TRBJ2-1, with D perhaps matching TRBD2 (6 bases). The germline CDR1 and CDR2 sequences are SGHTA and FQGNSA. V was pared by 2 bases and J by 5 bases, with 13 bases between. This CDR3 comprises 15 residues. The CDR3 here is CASSLPRGSHNEQFF. CDR3 in DNA: TGTGCCAGCAGCTTACCGCGGGGAAGTCACAATGAGCAGTTCTTC. Filled out from reference TRBV7-2 and TRBJ2-1, the complete variable domain reads GAGVSQSPSNKVTEKGKDVELRCDPISGHTALYWYRQSLGQGLEFLIYFQGNSAPDKSGLPSDRFSAERTGGSVSTLTIQRTQQEDSAVYLCASSLPRGSHNEQFFGPGTRLTVL.

In its sample, this clonotype was seen a few times. The rearrangement uses TRBV6-2 or TRBV6-3 and TRBJ2-5, with 7 positions matching TRBD1. The germline V gene encodes CDR1 MNHEY and CDR2 SVGEGT. Germline trimming cut 6 bases from V and 4 bases from J; bases unmatched to any gene: 8. CDR3 length equals 14 residues. The CDR3 region has the DNA TGTGCCAGCAGAGTTGGACAGGCGCGAGAGACCCAGTACTTC. This translates into CASRVGQARETQYF.

This clonotype was counted between two and nine times. The V call is TRBV7-2, the J call TRBJ2-3, with 9 bases aligning to TRBD2. This CDR3 contains 16 residues. Germline loops: CDR1 SGHTA, CDR2 FQGNSA. Unmatched junction bases numbered 8, after V lost 4 bases and J lost 3 bases. In DNA form, the CDR3 reads TGTGCCAGCAGCTCCTCCTGGCGGGGGGGAACAGATACGCAGTATTTT. Protein product: CASSSSWRGGTDTQYF.

This chain uses TRBV6-1 with TRBJ1-6; no reliable D call. The CDR3 contains 15 residues. CDR1 and CDR2 from the germline V gene are MNHNS and SASEGT. Trimming shortened V by 8 bases and J by 7 bases, and 18 bases separated the two germline ends. DNA for the CDR3: TGTGCCAGCCACCCGAGGAGGGAAACAAATTCACCCCTCCACTTT. This gives the protein CASHPRRETNSPLHF.

In this sample, this clonotype turned up many times. The rearrangement links TRBV5-6 to TRBJ2-5; TRBD1 might be the D (7 bases). This CDR3 is 14 amino acids long. The V gene's germline CDR1 is SGHDT and CDR2 YYEEEE. The V end was cut by 2 bases, the J end by 5 bases, with 13 bases between. This CDR3 reads CASSFTGAGETQYF. The CDR3 DNA reads as TGTGCCAGCAGCTTCACAGGGGCGGGGGAGACCCAGTACTTC.

This clonotype has ten or more counts. This chain joins TRBV11-2 and TRBJ2-7; D not resolved. Between the trimmed V and J ends, which lost 3 bases and 7 bases, there was a span of 7 bases. This CDR3 has 11 amino acids. CDR1 and CDR2 from the germline V gene are SGHAT and FQNNGV. CDR3 nucleotide sequence: TGTGCCAGCAGCTTTGGTGGGGAGCAGTACTTC. It is translated as CASSFGGEQYF.

With respect to this clonotype: At one end, the junction sequence differs from germline, possibly due to a read error. V is TRBV10-3 and J is TRBJ1-2, with D unclear. The germline gives CDR1 ENHRY, CDR2 SYGVKD. CDR3 length equals 14 residues. Here the CDR3 DNA reads TGTGCCATGAGTGGAACGGAGGATCTCTATAGCTACACCTTC. Translated, it gives CAMSGTEDLYSYTF.

This clonotype was detected ten times or more. The chain employs TRBV10-3 and TRBJ2-1; 12 nucleotides agree with TRBD2. Germline V gene sequence: CDR1 ENHRY, CDR2 SYGVKD. J gave up 4 bases and V 6 bases, and 4 bases lay outside the gene matches. CDR3 length equals 15 residues. The chain's CDR3 is CAISSLAGGYNEQFF. The DNA for the CDR3 is TGTGCCATCAGCTCACTAGCGGGGGGTTACAATGAGCAGTTCTTC.

The sample holds many counts of this clonotype. This sequence joins TRBV12-3 or TRBV12-4 and TRBJ2-1; D is possibly TRBD2 (6 bases). The CDR3 consists of 14 residues. With 4 bases removed from V and 0 bases from J, the gap between germline ends came to 7 bases. The CDR3 DNA follows: TGTGCCAGCAGTTACGGGAGCTCCTACAATGAGCAGTTCTTC. This sequence encodes CASSYGSSYNEQFF.

This clonotype came up a few times. The chain employs TRBV9 and TRBJ2-1; 8 positions match TRBD1. The CDR3 is 16 amino acids. J gave up 5 bases and V 3 bases, and 10 bases lay outside the gene matches. CDR1 and CDR2 (germline): SGDLS, YYNGEE. CDR3 in DNA: TGTGCCAGCAGCGGACAGAGGGGGACAGGAGACAATGAGCAGTTCTTC. Protein: CASSGQRGTGDNEQFF.

The sample holds a few counts of this clonotype. The rearrangement links TRBV5-1 to TRBJ1-1; TRBD1 might be the D (5 bases). CDR1 and CDR2 (germline): SGHRS, YFSETQ. This CDR3 contains 16 residues. Trimming took 4 bases from V and 0 from J, leaving 16 bases between them. The CDR3 region is CASSGETVNLNTEAFF. Written as DNA, the CDR3 is TGCGCCAGCAGCGGGGAGACAGTTAACCTGAACACTGAAGCTTTCTTT. The complete variable domain, with remaining parts taken from reference TRBV5-1 and TRBJ1-1, reads KAGVTQTPRYLIKTRGQQVTLSCSPISGHRSVSWYQQTPGQGLQFLFEYFSETQRNKGNFPGRFSGRQFSNSRSEMNVSTLELGDSALYLCASSGETVNLNTEAFFGQGTRLTVV.

This clonotype has only a few counts. V usage is TRBV12-5 and J usage is TRBJ2-2; the D gene is possibly TRBD1 (5 bases). Germline values: CDR1 LGHNT, CDR2 FRNRAP. This CDR3 has 17 amino acids. Trimming left V 0 bases short and J 3 bases short, with 14 bases between. CDR3 DNA: TGTGCTAGTGGTTTGGTAGCCAGGGTATTGTACACCGGGGAGCTGTTTTTT. This translates into CASGLVARVLYTGELFF.

This clonotype was counted a few times. The chain joins TRBV19 to TRBJ2-7; 7 bases map to TRBD2. Germline values: CDR1 LNHDA, CDR2 SQIVND (reference sequence). The CDR3 loop spans 15 amino acids. The J segment lost 3 bases and the V segment lost 3 bases, leaving 8 bases of the junction unmatched. CDR3 protein: CASSMVPPGGYEQYF. For the CDR3, the DNA is TGTGCCAGTAGTATGGTCCCGCCGGGGGGCTACGAGCAGTACTTC.

This clonotype has a count of ten or more. V gene TRBV20-1 combines with J gene TRBJ2-7, with D possibly being TRBD1 (6 bases). The CDR3 spans 13 residues. CDR1 is DFQATT and CDR2 is SNEGSKA in the germline V gene (reference sequence). In DNA form, the CDR3 reads TGCAGCTATTGGGACACTAGCTCCTACGAGCAGTACTTC. This encodes CSYWDTSSYEQYF.

The gene calls are TRBV4-1 and TRBJ2-7; 9 nucleotides align to TRBD1. The CDR3 contains 15 residues. Germline CDR1 and CDR2: MGHRA and YSYEKL. After removal of 4 bases from V and 5 bases from J, the junction contained 9 bases not matched to a gene. The CDR3 sequence: CASSPTGGAGHEQYF. The CDR3 bases are TGCGCCAGCAGCCCTACAGGGGGCGCGGGCCACGAGCAGTACTTC.

V and J are TRBV5-1 and TRBJ2-3; D ambiguous. CDR1 is SGHRS, CDR2 YFSETQ, per germline. The CDR3 contains 11 residues. With 1 base removed from V and 7 bases from J, the gap between germline ends came to 4 bases. The CDR3 DNA is TGCGCCAGCAGCTTGTTAAATACGCAGTATTTT. This encodes CASSLLNTQYF.

This clonotype was seen many times. V gene TRBV6-5 combines with J gene TRBJ1-6; no firm D call. Germline-derived CDR1 and CDR2 are MNHEY and SVGAGI. V gave up 4 bases and J gave up 4 bases, with 8 bases separating them. This CDR3 comprises 14 residues. CDR3 loop: CASSWSEYNSPLHF. CDR3 in DNA: TGTGCCAGCAGTTGGTCAGAATATAATTCACCCCTCCACTTT.